These 21 T cell receptor beta chains share one sample of origin, sequenced in a study of blood T cell repertoires in COVID-19. Using immunoSEQ multiplex PCR, the repertoire was profiled, and TCRdb retains in-frame clones only, with some absent. This table has about 180,000 clones, over 75% appearing once. Sequenced: peripheral blood. The receptors stem from a woman between 70 and 85 years old with acute or convalescent COVID-19.

This clone has just a few counts. V gene TRBV5-6 combines with J gene TRBJ1-1; unclear D gene. This CDR3 region has 12 residues. The V gene lost 2 bases and the J gene lost 7 bases, with 9 bases spanning the gap. CDR1 is SGHDT, CDR2 YYEEEE, per germline. The CDR3 DNA reads TGTGCCAGCAGCTTTTCACGCGGTGAAGCTTTCTTT. Amino acids: CASSFSRGEAFF.

This clone was recorded once. V and J are TRBV19 and TRBJ2-1, with a possible D match to TRBD2 (5 bases). Germline lookup yields CDR1 LNHDA and CDR2 SQIVND (reference sequence). The CDR3 is 15 amino acids. V lost 8 bases, J lost 5 bases, and 19 bases lay in between. The CDR3 bases are TGTGCCAGTTGGGGTCGGGAAGGGATACACAATGAGCAGTTCTTC. Amino acids: CASWGREGIHNEQFF.

This clone was seen only a few times. This chain uses TRBV11-2 with TRBJ2-4; D is perhaps TRBD1 (7 bases). The germline V gene encodes CDR1 SGHAT and CDR2 FQNNGV. The germline V and J ends were trimmed by 5 bases and 12 bases, with 20 bases remaining between them. The CDR3 totals 14 residues. CDR3 loop: CASSQTGRLEPQYF. The DNA of the CDR3 is TGTGCCAGCAGCCAGACAGGGCGACTAGAACCTCAGTACTTC.

In its sample, this clone was seen a few times. The rearrangement joins TRBV5-1 to TRBJ2-3, with D possibly matching TRBD1 (6 bases). CDR3 length: 14 residues. Per germline, CDR1 SGHRS and CDR2 YFSETQ. V was shortened by 2 bases and J by 2 bases, with 9 bases between the two germline ends. The CDR3 sequence: CASSFDRTTDTQYF. The CDR3 nucleotides are TGCGCCAGCAGCTTCGACAGGACCACAGATACGCAGTATTTT. The full variable domain, completed using reference TRBV5-1 and TRBJ2-3, is KAGVTQTPRYLIKTRGQQVTLSCSPISGHRSVSWYQQTPGQGLQFLFEYFSETQRNKGNFPGRFSGRQFSNSRSEMNVSTLELGDSALYLCASSFDRTTDTQYFGPGTRLTVL.

The chain is built from TRBV6-5 and TRBJ2-7, with a weak D call TRBD1 (5 bases). In germline, CDR1 is MNHEY, CDR2 SVGAGI. Trimming removed 3 bases at V and 2 bases at J, with 14 bases between. CDR3 length: 15 residues. CDR3 sequence: CASSYGTGAPYEQYF. The CDR3 DNA reads as TGTGCCAGCAGTTATGGAACAGGCGCTCCCTACGAGCAGTACTTC.

A few counts support this clone. CDR3 nucleotide sequence: TGTGCCAGCAGCCCCGACAGTCTCACTAATGAAAAACTGTTTTTT. Its protein product is CASSPDSLTNEKLFF. J is TRBJ1-4 and V is TRBV5-5; tentatively, D is TRBD1 (5 bases). Per germline, CDR1 SGHKS and CDR2 YYEKEE (reference sequence). The CDR3 totals 15 residues. V was trimmed by 4 bases and J by 2 bases, leaving 12 bases between them.

The chain couples TRBV9 to TRBJ1-3; 7 bases match TRBD1. With V trimmed by 3 bases and J by 0 bases, 6 bases remained unmatched. The CDR3 totals 16 residues. The germline V gene has CDR1 SGDLS and CDR2 YYNGEE. CDR3 sequence: CASSGTGVSSGNTIYF. Written as DNA, the CDR3 is TGTGCCAGCAGCGGGACAGGAGTGAGCTCTGGAAACACCATATATTTT. The variable domain in full, completed from reference TRBV9 and TRBJ1-3, reads DSGVTQTPKHLITATGQRVTLRCSPRSGDLSVYWYQQSLDQGLQFLIQYYNGEERAKGNILERFSAQQFPDLHSELNLSSLELGDSALYFCASSGTGVSSGNTIYFGEGSWLTVV.

CDR3 in amino acids: CASSRRTGNTEAFF. CDR3 in DNA: TGTGCCAGCAGCCGGAGGACAGGGAACACTGAAGCTTTCTTT. V usage is TRBV3-1 (or the pseudogene TRBV3-2) and J usage is TRBJ1-1; TRBD1 aligns across 7 bases. Germline loops: CDR1 LGHDT, CDR2 YNNKEL (reference sequence). This CDR3 comprises 14 residues. V gave up 4 bases and J gave up 1 base; unmatched junction bases: 3.

The J gene is TRBJ2-7, the V gene TRBV6-2 or TRBV6-3; D possibly corresponds to TRBD1 (6 bases). Germline CDR1 MNHEY, CDR2 SVGEGT. The CDR3 spans 14 residues. V shed 5 bases and J shed 2 bases, with 13 bases lying between them. DNA of the CDR3: TGTGCCAGCAGTCTGCGTGCAGGGGCCTACGAGCAGTACTTC. Amino acid sequence: CASSLRAGAYEQYF.

This chain uses TRBV20-1 with TRBJ2-7; TRBD2 aligns across 8 bases. The V gene's germline CDR1 is DFQATT and CDR2 SNEGSKA (reference sequence). Losses at the gene ends were 4 bases for V and 10 bases for J; bases not matched to a gene: 6. This CDR3 region has 11 residues. CDR3 DNA: TGCAGTGCTATGGGACTAGTAGAACAGTACTTC. Residues: CSAMGLVEQYF.

This chain connects TRBV7-2 to TRBJ2-2; TRBD2 matches at 9 bases. The CDR3 length is 21 residues. Germline assignment: CDR1 SGHTA and CDR2 FQGNSA. V was clipped by 0 bases and J by 1 base; unmatched bases: 15. The CDR3 DNA is TGTGCCAGCAGCTTAGCCTCCTGGGACTGGCCTAGCGGGGTGAACACCGGGGAGCTGTTTTTT. Translation: CASSLASWDWPSGVNTGELFF. The full variable domain, in which reference TRBV7-2 and TRBJ2-2 provide the parts outside the CDR3, is GAGVSQSPSNKVTEKGKDVELRCDPISGHTALYWYRQSLGQGLEFLIYFQGNSAPDKSGLPSDRFSAERTGGSVSTLTIQRTQQEDSAVYLCASSLASWDWPSGVNTGELFFGEGSRLTVL.

J is TRBJ2-5 and V is TRBV6-6; D is perhaps TRBD2 (6 bases). The germline V and J ends were trimmed by 0 bases and 2 bases, with 10 bases remaining between them. The CDR3 consists of 15 residues. CDR1 and CDR2 (germline): MNHNY, SVGAGI (reference sequence). The CDR3 region has the DNA TGTGCCAGCAGTTACTCCGGGAGTAGTCAAGAGACCCAGTACTTC. Translation gives CASSYSGSSQETQYF.

About this clone: This likely comes from a read error, as the CDR3 has no conserved phenylalanine or tryptophan at its end. No DNA is shown, since the ends of the CDR3 on it are uncertain; the CDR3 is the one TCRdb lists. The V and J genes are TRBV11-1 and TRBJ2-7; the table's D call, TRBD1, was not checked against the DNA. The CDR3 length is 13 residues, termini included. The germline V gene encodes CDR1 SGHAT and CDR2 FQDESV (reference sequence). CDR3 loop: CASSFGTRYDPYS.

The J gene is TRBJ2-7, the V gene TRBV3-1 (or the pseudogene TRBV3-2); the match to TRBD1 covers 9 bases. The CDR3 is 16 amino acids. Germline V gene data show CDR1 as LGHDT and CDR2 as YNNKEL (reference sequence). The J segment lost 6 bases and the V segment lost 1 base, leaving 10 bases of the junction unmatched. The CDR3 protein is CASSQAEQGAFGEQYF. CDR3 DNA: TGTGCCAGCAGCCAAGCTGAACAGGGGGCCTTCGGCGAGCAGTACTTC.

The chain carries TRBV7-9 and TRBJ1-1; TRBD1 is a possible D gene (6 bases). Trimming removed 8 bases at V and 5 bases at J, with 18 bases between. CDR3 size: 14 residues. Germline V gene lookup returns CDR1 SEHNR and CDR2 FQNEAQ (reference sequence). In DNA, the CDR3 is TGTGCCAGCCGTGGGAGGGGGGCGATTACTGAAGCTTTCTTT. Its translation: CASRGRGAITEAFF.

The chain is built from TRBV5-5 and TRBJ2-7, with TRBD2 matching over 10 bases. Germline V gene lookup returns CDR1 SGHKS and CDR2 YYEKEE (reference sequence). The CDR3 sequence is 15 residues long. Germline trimming cut 9 bases from V and 4 bases from J; bases unmatched to any gene: 13. This CDR3 is CATGVASGRQYEQYF. In DNA, the CDR3 is TGTGCCACCGGAGTGGCTAGCGGGAGACAATACGAGCAGTACTTC. Drawing the rest from reference TRBV5-5 and TRBJ2-7, the complete variable domain is DAGVTQSPTHLIKTRGQQVTLRCSPISGHKSVSWYQQVLGQGPQFIFQYYEKEERGRGNFPDRFSARQFPNYSSELNVNALLLGDSALYLCATGVASGRQYEQYFGPGTRLTVT.

The chain carries TRBV5-1 and TRBJ1-4; TRBD1 matches at 7 bases. This CDR3 has 15 residues. Germline lookup yields CDR1 SGHRS and CDR2 YFSETQ. Trimming at V came to 0 bases and at J to 4 bases, leaving 3 bases not matched to a gene. CDR3 sequence: CASSLGDRVNEKLFF. The CDR3 coding sequence is TGCGCCAGCAGCTTGGGAGACAGGGTTAATGAAAAACTGTTTTTT.

As concerns this clone: In the same sample, other DNA sequences code for this CDR3. This chain uses TRBV19 with TRBJ1-5; TRBD1 is a possible D gene (6 bases). The V and J ends lost 4 bases and 0 bases respectively, with 7 bases between them. Looked up from germline, CDR1 is LNHDA and CDR2 is SQIVND (reference sequence). The CDR3 loop spans 14 amino acids. CDR3 sequence: CASSTGVSNQPQHF. CDR3 sequence (DNA): TGTGCCAGTAGTACAGGGGTTAGCAATCAGCCCCAGCATTTT.

The CDR3 bases are TGTGCCAGCAGCGTATGGGACACCGTCTACAATGAGCAGTTCTTC. Residues: CASSVWDTVYNEQFF. J is TRBJ2-1 and V is TRBV9; perhaps TRBD1 as D (6 bases). This CDR3 has 15 amino acids. V lost 1 base to trimming and J lost 3 bases, with 11 bases between them. Looked up from germline, CDR1 is SGDLS and CDR2 is YYNGEE.

The J gene is TRBJ2-5, the V gene TRBV19; 13 nucleotides align to TRBD2. The CDR3 has 18 residues. Germline values: CDR1 LNHDA, CDR2 SQIVND (reference sequence). V was pared by 1 base and J by 5 bases, with 10 bases of the junction left unmatched. For the CDR3, the DNA is TGTGCCAGTAGTATAGCAAGTACAGGGACTAGCGGGACGGAGACCCAGTACTTC. Translated: CASSIASTGTSGTETQYF. Looking up the rest from reference TRBV19 and TRBJ2-5 gives the full variable domain: DGGITQSPKYLFRKEGQNVTLSCEQNLNHDAMYWYRQDPGQGLRLIYYSQIVNDFQKGDIAEGYSVSREKKESFPLTVTSAQKNPTAFYLCASSIASTGTSGTETQYFGPGTRLLVL.

The chain couples TRBV5-1 to TRBJ1-1, with 8 nucleotides matching TRBD1. Per germline, CDR1 SGHRS and CDR2 YFSETQ. V dropped 5 bases and J dropped 6; count of bases not matched to a gene: 12. The CDR3 loop spans 15 amino acids. The CDR3 loop reads CASRKNGQGLSEAFF. CDR3 DNA: TGCGCCAGCAGAAAGAACGGACAGGGTTTGTCTGAAGCTTTCTTT.